The rows below give T cell receptor beta chains drawn from one sample of a study of T cell responses to AZD1222 COVID-19 vaccine. Profiling relied on immunoSEQ multiplex PCR, and the TCRdb table lists in-frame clones only, not all of them. The table lists around 100,000 clones, around nine tenths of them singletons. Source: peripheral blood, taken on day 0 of AZD1222 vaccination. These receptors were taken from an adult in good health. The CDR3 runs from the conserved cysteine through the conserved F or W. D genes are given only for firm matches. The size field is filled for only some rows; it gives once, few, many or a size class.

d_call	clone_size	j_call	v_call	cdr3_aa	cdr3_nt
.	.	TRBJ2-3	TRBV13	CASSLGLAFTDTQYF	TGTGCCAGCAGCTTAGGTTTGGCTTTCACAGATACGCAGTATTTT
.	.	TRBJ1-2	TRBV5-1	CASSLGHVPYGYTF	TGCGCCAGCAGCTTGGGCCACGTACCCTATGGCTACACCTTC
TRBD2	.	TRBJ2-1	TRBV4-3	CASSQELVAGGVNEQFF	TGCGCCAGCAGCCAAGAGTTGGTAGCGGGAGGAGTGAATGAGCAGTTCTTC
.	few	TRBJ1-1	TRBV20-1	CSASVKRRAEAFF	TGCAGTGCTAGTGTTAAGCGCCGCGCTGAAGCTTTCTTT
.	few	TRBJ1-2	TRBV5-6	CASHTPGSYGYTF	TGTGCCTCCCACACCCCAGGGAGCTATGGCTACACCTTC
.	.	TRBJ2-1	TRBV6-5	CASSYDFEDFYNEQFF	TGTGCCAGCAGCTACGACTTTGAGGATTTCTACAATGAGCAGTTCTTC
TRBD2	.	TRBJ2-1	TRBV5-1	CASSTTSGGFLTGNEQFF	TGCGCCAGCAGCACCACTAGCGGGGGATTCCTTACAGGCAATGAGCAGTTCTTC
TRBD1	.	TRBJ1-1	TRBV11-3	CASSLGQTVEAFF	TGTGCCAGCAGCTTGGGACAGACCGTAGAAGCTTTCTTT
.	.	TRBJ1-2	TRBV28	CASSLDLVPGVEDYGYTF	TGTGCCAGCAGTTTAGACTTAGTTCCAGGGGTAGAGGACTATGGCTACACCTTC
.	.	TRBJ2-7	TRBV7-2	CASSQSPGTAYEQYF	TGTGCCAGCAGCCAGAGTCCAGGGACTGCCTACGAGCAGTACTTC
TRBD2	.	TRBJ2-1	TRBV5-4	CASTMFAGGNNEQFF	TGTGCCAGCACCATGTTTGCGGGAGGGAACAATGAGCAGTTCTTC
.	few	TRBJ2-3	TRBV10-2	CASGTSHGTDTQYF	TGCGCCAGCGGAACTAGCCATGGCACAGATACGCAGTATTTT
.	.	TRBJ1-5	TRBV19	CASIGRGGQPQHF	TGTGCCAGTATTGGGAGGGGCGGGCAGCCCCAGCATTTT
.	.	TRBJ2-2	TRBV9	CASTPEGTNTGELFF	TGTGCCAGCACCCCCGAGGGTACGAACACCGGGGAGCTGTTTTTT